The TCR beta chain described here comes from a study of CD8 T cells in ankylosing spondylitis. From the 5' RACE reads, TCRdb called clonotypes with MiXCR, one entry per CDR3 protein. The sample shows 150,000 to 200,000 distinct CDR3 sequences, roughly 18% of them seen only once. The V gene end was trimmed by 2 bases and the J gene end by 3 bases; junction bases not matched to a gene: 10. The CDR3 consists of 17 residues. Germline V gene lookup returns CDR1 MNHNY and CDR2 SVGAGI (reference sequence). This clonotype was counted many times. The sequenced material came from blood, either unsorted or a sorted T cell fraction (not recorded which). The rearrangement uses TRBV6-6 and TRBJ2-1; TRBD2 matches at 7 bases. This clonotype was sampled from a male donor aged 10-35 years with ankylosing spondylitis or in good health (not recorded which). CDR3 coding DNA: TGTGCCAGCAGTTACCGCGTATCCAGCGGGAACTACAATGAGCAGTTCTTC. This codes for CASSYRVSSGNYNEQFF.